The present T cell receptor beta chain was sequenced within a study of shared clonotypes between healthy human individuals. As for this clone: Its antigen is still unknown.

Data came from immunoSEQ multiplex PCR; TCRdb stores just in-frame clones and leaves some out. The profile shows about 2 million clones, 95% of them singletons. V was shortened by 4 bases and J by 1 base, with 9 bases between the two germline ends. Germline V gene data show CDR1 as SNHLY and CDR2 as FYNNEI. The CDR3 sequence is 14 residues long. Study outcomes and limitations: Clonotype sharing among donors, it was expected, would be affected by sequencing depth.

This TCR derives from a man younger than 35 in good health. The specimen was naive CD4+ T cells sorted from blood. Noted subset: CD45RA+ positively selected. The chain couples TRBV2 to TRBJ2-3; D uncertain. The CDR3 region has the DNA TGTGCCAGCAGTGTTACAAGCCGCACAGATACGCAGTATTTT. It is translated as CASSVTSRTDTQYF.